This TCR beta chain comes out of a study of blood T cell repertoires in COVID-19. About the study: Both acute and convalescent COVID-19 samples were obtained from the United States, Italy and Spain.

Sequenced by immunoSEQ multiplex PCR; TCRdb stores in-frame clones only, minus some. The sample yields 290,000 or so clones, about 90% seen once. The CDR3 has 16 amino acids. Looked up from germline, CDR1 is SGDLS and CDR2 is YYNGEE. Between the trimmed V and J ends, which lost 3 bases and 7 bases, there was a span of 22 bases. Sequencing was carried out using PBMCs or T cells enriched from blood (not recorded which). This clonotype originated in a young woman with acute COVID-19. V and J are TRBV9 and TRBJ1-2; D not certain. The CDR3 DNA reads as TGTGCCAGCAGCGGACGGAGTAAAGAGGCGCGGAGTGGCTACACCTTC. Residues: CASSGRSKEARSGYTF.